The TCR beta chain under discussion was sequenced for a study of beta chain features in type 1 diabetes. About the research overall: Sorted cells examined across all samples numbered 100 million to 140 million. Overall study findings and caveats: Although PCR might favor shorter templates, it would do so equally in patients and controls. There was a moderate but significant shortening of TCRB CDR3s in all four CD4+ subsets of Type 1 diabetes patients. Insertion counts at VDJ junctions were lower in type 1 diabetes patients, who also showed more deletions there.

Expressed TCRB transcripts were sequenced after all isolated RNA was converted to cDNA. The assay was immunoSEQ multiplex PCR, and TCRdb's table has in-frame clones only and misses some. The sample has 310,000 or so clones; approximately 16% are singletons. One heparinised draw, averaging around 0.12 L, was taken per donor. The CDR3 totals 17 residues. The V end lost 1 base, the J end lost 0 bases, and 10 bases lay between the germline ends. Germline V gene data show CDR1 as SGHAT and CDR2 as FQNNGV. A note on this clone: As yet, its antigen is unknown.

The origin of this receptor is a man between 18 and 35 years old with type 1 diabetes. The sequenced sample was naive CD4+ T cells from blood. The rearrangement uses TRBV11-2 and TRBJ2-6; D is perhaps TRBD2 (6 bases). Here the CDR3 reads CASSLGGVGSGANVLTF. In DNA, the CDR3 is TGTGCCAGCAGCTTAGGGGGGGTAGGCTCTGGGGCCAACGTCCTGACTTTC.